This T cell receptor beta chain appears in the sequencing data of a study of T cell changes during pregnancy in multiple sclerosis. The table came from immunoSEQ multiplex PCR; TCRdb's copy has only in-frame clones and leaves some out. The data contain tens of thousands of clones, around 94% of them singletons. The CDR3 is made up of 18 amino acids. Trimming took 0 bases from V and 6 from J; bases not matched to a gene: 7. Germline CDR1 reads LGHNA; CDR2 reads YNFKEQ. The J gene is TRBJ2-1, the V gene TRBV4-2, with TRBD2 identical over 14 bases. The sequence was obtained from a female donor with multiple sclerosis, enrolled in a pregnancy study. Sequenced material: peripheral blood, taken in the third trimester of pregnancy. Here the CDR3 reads CASSQDPQGTSGSNEQFF. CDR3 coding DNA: TGTGCCAGCAGCCAAGACCCCCAGGGGACTAGCGGGAGCAATGAGCAGTTCTTC.